The sequence of this T cell receptor (beta chain) was determined in a study of cytomegalovirus exposure and HLA in healthy donors. The CDR3 is 12 amino acids. J was trimmed by 3 bases and V by 8 bases; bases with no gene match: 1. In germline, CDR1 is SEHNR, CDR2 FQNEAQ (reference sequence). PCR primers comprised 60 Vbeta and 13 Jbeta primers. Profiling relied on immunoSEQ multiplex PCR, and the TCRdb table lists in-frame clones only, not all of them. The repertoire includes fewer than 200,000 clones, about four fifths of them detected once, and about 3% sits in the top ten. A word on this clone: Its specificity is unknown.

Points from the study as a whole: Roughly uniform depth of sequencing across donors was assumed in presence/absence analyses. A link between a missense DCLRE1C variant and TCR beta V- and J-gene trimming emerged from a later analysis.

Despite likely unrecorded immune exposures, the donors were nominally healthy at the time of sampling. This chain connects TRBV7-9 to TRBJ2-7, with 10 bases matching TRBD1. The source is a man aged 40-55 years in good health and CMV-seropositive. Sequencing was done on a sample of PBMCs. In DNA form, the CDR3 reads TGTGCCAGCGGACAGGGGGACTACGAGCAGTACTTC. Translating it yields CASGQGDYEQYF.